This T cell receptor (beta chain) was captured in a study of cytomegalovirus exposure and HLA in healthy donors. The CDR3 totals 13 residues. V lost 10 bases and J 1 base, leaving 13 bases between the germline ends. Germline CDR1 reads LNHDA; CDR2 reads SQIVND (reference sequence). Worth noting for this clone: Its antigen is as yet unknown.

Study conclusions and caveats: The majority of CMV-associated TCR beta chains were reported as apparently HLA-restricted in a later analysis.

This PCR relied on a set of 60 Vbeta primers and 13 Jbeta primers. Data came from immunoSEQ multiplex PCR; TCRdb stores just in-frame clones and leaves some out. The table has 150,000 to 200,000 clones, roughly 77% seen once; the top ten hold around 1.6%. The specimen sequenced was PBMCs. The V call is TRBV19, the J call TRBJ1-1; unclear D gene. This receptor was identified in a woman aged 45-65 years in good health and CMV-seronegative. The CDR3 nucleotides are TGTGCCATTTCGGGAAAAAGGAACACTGAAGCTTTCTTT. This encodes CAISGKRNTEAFF.